This T cell receptor (beta chain) was observed in a study of shared clonotypes between healthy human individuals. The study's findings and limits: Only blood underwent sampling, and tissue repertoires likely differ. It was the non-shared clonotypes that had lower generation probabilities than clonotypes shared by all four donors. With a few donors compared, 4.5% to 6.5% of naive CD4 clonotypes were shared.

Selected positively for CCR7 and CD45RO-negative, naive CD8 cells excluded terminally differentiated effector memory CD45RA+ cells. Deep-level running was used for the assay. Assay used: immunoSEQ multiplex PCR; TCRdb lists only in-frame clones, some missing. The table lists some 2 million clones, about 95% of them singletons. Turning to this clone: Its cognate antigen is unknown.

J lost 7 bases, V lost 2 bases, and 3 bases had no gene match. Per germline, CDR1 GTSNPN and CDR2 SVGIG (reference sequence). The CDR3 contains 13 residues. Source material: naive CD8+ T cells sorted from blood. The chain has TRBV30 and TRBJ1-4; 8 bases are a match to TRBD1. This receptor was obtained from a man between 18 and 29 years old in good health. CDR3: CAWSWTGSEKLFF. Written as DNA, the CDR3 is TGTGCCTGGAGTTGGACAGGGTCTGAAAAACTGTTTTTT. The full variable domain, its missing parts supplied by reference TRBV30 and TRBJ1-4, is SQTIHQWPATLVQPVGSPLSLECTVEGTSNPNLYWYRQAAGRGLQLLFYSVGIGQISSEVPQNLSASRPQDRQFILSSKKLLLSDSGFYLCAWSWTGSEKLFFGSGTQLSVL.